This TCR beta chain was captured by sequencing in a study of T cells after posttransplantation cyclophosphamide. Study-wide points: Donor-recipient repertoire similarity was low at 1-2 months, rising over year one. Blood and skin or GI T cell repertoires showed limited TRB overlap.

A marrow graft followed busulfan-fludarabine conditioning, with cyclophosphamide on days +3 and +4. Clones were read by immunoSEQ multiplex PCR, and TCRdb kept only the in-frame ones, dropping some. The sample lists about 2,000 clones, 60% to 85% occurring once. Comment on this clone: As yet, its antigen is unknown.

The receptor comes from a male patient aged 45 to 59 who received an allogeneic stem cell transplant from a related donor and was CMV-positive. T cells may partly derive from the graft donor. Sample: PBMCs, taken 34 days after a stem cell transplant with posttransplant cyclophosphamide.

The DNA for the CDR3 is TGTGCCAGCACCCTAGGTGGCTGGCGGGAAGCTTTCTTT. Amino acids: CASTLGGWREAFF. J is TRBJ1-1 and V is TRBV6-5; no clear D. V lost 7 bases to trimming and J lost 8 bases, with 17 bases between them. The CDR3 is made up of 13 amino acids. Germline V CDR1 and CDR2: MNHEY, SVGAGI.